These T cell receptor beta chains were read from a single sample in a study of shared clonotypes between healthy human individuals. This table comes from immunoSEQ multiplex PCR, and its TCRdb copy is limited to in-frame clones, with some not included. Of around 600,000 clones in the sample, around 97% were seen once. The sequenced sample consisted of naive CD4+ T cells sorted from blood. These receptors originate from a woman in her 30s in good health. CDR3s include the opening cysteine and the closing phenylalanine or tryptophan. D genes are given only for firm matches. Rows give clone size only sometimes, using once, few, many, or a class for an expanded clone.

size	J	D	V	CDR3	DNA
NA	TRBJ2-3	NA	TRBV19	CATKTQSTDTQYF	TGTGCCACTAAGACCCAAAGCACAGATACGCAGTATTTT
NA	TRBJ2-5	NA	TRBV11-3	CASTPLPGGETQYF	TGTGCCAGCACCCCCCTCCCTGGGGGAGAGACCCAGTACTTC
once	TRBJ2-7	NA	TRBV5-6	CASSFIRGEQYF	TGTGCCAGCAGCTTTATACGCGGCGAGCAGTACTTC
NA	TRBJ2-7	NA	TRBV5-1	CASSPGGYESYEQYF	TGCGCCAGCAGCCCGGGGGGCTATGAGTCCTACGAGCAGTACTTC
NA	TRBJ2-7	TRBD2	TRBV7-9	CASSFAGGLYEQYF	TGTGCCAGCAGCTTCGCGGGAGGGCTGTACGAGCAGTACTTC
NA	TRBJ1-4	NA	TRBV7-9	CASSFTGSLRTNEKLFF	TGTGCCAGCAGCTTTACAGGGTCGCTCCGAACTAATGAAAAACTGTTTTTT
NA	TRBJ2-2	TRBD1	TRBV19	CASSRDRGLSGELFF	TGTGCCAGTAGTAGGGACAGGGGGCTATCCGGGGAGCTGTTTTTT
NA	TRBJ2-7	NA	TRBV4-1	CASSQPGTLGDEQYF	TGCGCCAGCAGCCAGCCCGGGACATTAGGCGACGAGCAGTACTTC
NA	TRBJ2-5	TRBD2	TRBV6-5	CASRKAGGETQYF	TGTGCCAGCAGGAAAGCGGGAGGAGAGACCCAGTACTTC
NA	TRBJ2-2	TRBD1	TRBV11-2	CASSLDRRGGNTGELFF	TGTGCCAGCAGCTTAGATCGGCGAGGGGGCAACACCGGGGAGCTGTTTTTT
NA	TRBJ1-4	NA	TRBV7-2	CASSRGQYNEKLFF	TGTGCCAGCAGCCGAGGACAGTATAATGAAAAACTGTTTTTT
NA	TRBJ1-6	NA	TRBV30	CAWRGGEPYNSPLHF	TGTGCCTGGAGAGGCGGGGAGCCCTATAATTCACCCCTCCACTTT
once	TRBJ2-7	NA	TRBV4-1	CASSQENTGTYEQYF	TGCGCCAGCAGCCAAGAAAACACTGGCACGTACGAGCAGTACTTC
NA	TRBJ2-1	TRBD2	TRBV28	CASSLRGLPLSSYNEQFF	TGTGCCAGCAGTTTACGGGGACTACCGCTCTCCTCCTACAATGAGCAGTTCTTC
NA	TRBJ2-7	NA	TRBV5-4	CASSSTGLMPQYF	TGTGCCAGCAGCTCGACGGGACTTATGCCCCAGTACTTC
NA	TRBJ2-7	TRBD2	TRBV19	CASSPLAGGVRDEQYF	TGTGCCAGTAGTCCACTGGCGGGGGGAGTACGGGACGAGCAGTACTTC
NA	TRBJ2-7	TRBD2	TRBV28	CASTAGTSGTPGGYEQYF	TGTGCCAGCACCGCCGGGACTAGCGGGACCCCAGGAGGCTACGAGCAGTACTTC
NA	TRBJ2-3	NA	TRBV19	CASSPGTRQRYTQYF	TGTGCCAGTAGTCCGGGGACTCGACAGAGATATACGCAGTATTTT
NA	TRBJ2-1	TRBD1	TRBV29-1	CSAQPRTGKRDEQFF	TGCAGCGCGCAACCGAGGACAGGGAAACGGGATGAGCAGTTCTTC
NA	TRBJ1-4	NA	TRBV27	CASQPLGAGTNEKLFF	TGTGCCAGCCAACCACTCGGGGCGGGGACTAATGAAAAACTGTTTTTT
NA	TRBJ1-1	NA	TRBV18	CASSPRLAENTEAFF	TGTGCCAGCTCACCAAGATTAGCAGAGAACACTGAAGCTTTCTTT
NA	TRBJ2-7	TRBD2	TRBV7-6	CASSSGLAGGLEQYF	TGTGCCAGCAGCAGCGGACTAGCGGGAGGCCTCGAGCAGTACTTC
NA	TRBJ1-1	NA	TRBV5-1	CASSPEVGTEAFF	TGCGCCAGCAGCCCGGAGGTGGGCACTGAAGCTTTCTTT
NA	TRBJ2-5	NA	TRBV6-5	CASSPQGGLQETQYF	TGTGCCAGCAGCCCACAGGGGGGGTTACAAGAGACCCAGTACTTC
NA	TRBJ2-2	NA	TRBV25-1	CASSEKTGELFF	TGTGCCAGCAGTGAAAAGACCGGGGAGCTGTTTTTT
NA	TRBJ2-3	NA	TRBV10-1	CASSDGETDTQYF	TGCGCCAGCAGTGATGGGGAAACAGATACGCAGTATTTT
NA	TRBJ2-5	NA	TRBV30	CAWSLGGQETQYF	TGTGCCTGGAGTCTTGGGGGACAAGAGACCCAGTACTTC
NA	TRBJ2-7	NA	TRBV28	CASSLLAYEQYF	TGTGCCAGCAGTTTATTAGCATACGAGCAGTACTTC
NA	TRBJ2-2	TRBD2	TRBV5-1	CASSLSGRAPGELFF	TGCGCCAGCAGCTTATCTGGGAGGGCCCCCGGGGAGCTGTTTTTT
NA	TRBJ1-1	NA	TRBV5-1	CASSLGQVDMNTEAFF	TGCGCCAGCAGCTTGGGTCAGGTGGACATGAACACTGAAGCTTTCTTT